These 5 T cell receptor beta chains were sequenced from one sample in a study of cytomegalovirus exposure and HLA in healthy donors. Primers for the PCR totalled 60 Vbeta and 13 Jbeta. Clones were read by immunoSEQ multiplex PCR, and TCRdb kept only the in-frame ones, dropping some. Among over 85,000 clones, about 80% were seen once, and the ten largest hold under 4.5%. The source material was PBMCs. Every receptor here comes from a female donor in good health and CMV-seropositive.

This rearrangement joins TRBV6-5 to TRBJ2-7; D may be TRBD2 (6 bases). V shed 2 bases and J shed 3 bases, with 14 bases lying between them. The CDR3 covers 15 residues. Looked up from germline, CDR1 is MNHEY and CDR2 is SVGAGI. The CDR3 DNA reads as TGTGCCAGCAGTTACGATCCGGGACTGATCTACGAGCAGTACTTC. This encodes CASSYDPGLIYEQYF.

As regards this clone: The same CDR3 can be traced to other DNA sequences in this sample. The J gene is TRBJ2-7, the V gene TRBV5-1; 8 nucleotides line up with TRBD1. The CDR3 extends over 14 amino acids. The J segment lost 3 bases and the V segment lost 0 bases, leaving 2 bases of the junction unmatched. Germline assignment: CDR1 SGHRS and CDR2 YFSETQ. The CDR3 is CASSLGGQGYEQYF. DNA for the CDR3: TGCGCCAGCAGCTTGGGAGGACAGGGCTACGAGCAGTACTTC.

The J gene is TRBJ1-1, the V gene TRBV7-3; no reliable D call. From germline, CDR1 is SGHTA and CDR2 FQGTGA. V was clipped by 2 bases and J by 1 base, with 5 bases between them. The CDR3 extends over 13 amino acids. The CDR3: CASSLAQNTEAFF. The CDR3 DNA follows: TGTGCCAGCAGCTTAGCACAGAACACTGAAGCTTTCTTT.

J is TRBJ2-5 and V is TRBV6-6, with D tentatively TRBD2 (7 bases). This CDR3 region has 13 residues. The ends were cut back, 7 bases at V and 3 bases at J, with 12 bases in the middle. Germline V gives CDR1 MNHNY, CDR2 SVGAGI (reference sequence). The CDR3 sequence: CASKRGREETQYF. DNA for the CDR3: TGTGCCAGCAAGAGGGGGAGGGAAGAGACCCAGTACTTC.

The table lists this clone with a count of one. The chain joins TRBV6-1 to TRBJ1-3; 7 bases are shared with TRBD1. The germline gives CDR1 MNHNS, CDR2 SASEGT. V gave up 3 bases and J gave up 4 bases; unmatched junction bases: 6. The CDR3 consists of 15 residues. The CDR3 DNA reads as TGTGCCAGCAGTGAGACACAGGGGCCGGGAAACACCATATATTTT. Its translation: CASSETQGPGNTIYF.